Following are 15 T cell receptor beta chains from one sample sequenced in a study of early T cells in non-severe SARS-CoV-2 infection. One entry per CDR3 protein results from TCRdb running MiXCR on the 5' RACE reads. The sample has 83,000 or so distinct CDR3 sequences, under 11% seen once. Sequences were derived from whole blood, sampled at baseline. The receptors were gathered from an adult who was a healthcare worker with PCR-confirmed SARS-CoV-2 infection or an uninfected control (not recorded which).

The gene calls are TRBV5-1 and TRBJ2-7; D unresolved. The CDR3 is 14 amino acids. With 3 bases removed from V and 0 bases from J, the gap between germline ends came to 10 bases. Looked up from germline, CDR1 is SGHRS and CDR2 is YFSETQ. The CDR3: CASSSQANSYEQYF. DNA of the CDR3: TGCGCCAGCAGCTCCCAAGCCAACTCCTACGAGCAGTACTTC.

This clonotype has at least ten counts. V and J are TRBV24-1 and TRBJ2-7, with D hard to call. Germline CDR1 is KGHDR and CDR2 is SFDVKD. V lost 3 bases to trimming and J lost 2 bases, with 10 bases between them. The CDR3 runs 14 residues. The CDR3 here is CATSDPSPPYEQYF. CDR3 DNA: TGTGCCACCAGTGATCCCTCGCCCCCCTACGAGCAGTACTTC.

The J gene is TRBJ1-6, the V gene TRBV27; D not resolved. The CDR3 contains 15 residues. Germline CDR1 reads MNHEY; CDR2 reads SMNVEV (reference sequence). V was pared by 2 bases and J by 0 bases, with 5 bases between. CDR3 in DNA: TGTGCCAGCAGTTTAATCGGCTCCTATAATTCACCCCTCCACTTT. This translates into CASSLIGSYNSPLHF.

The DNA of the CDR3 is TGTGCCAGCAGCCCTTCTCAGGGGGTCTATGGCTACACCTTC. Protein product: CASSPSQGVYGYTF. V gene TRBV9 combines with J gene TRBJ1-2; 7 bases fit TRBD1. The germline CDR1 and CDR2 sequences are SGDLS and YYNGEE. CDR3 length: 14 amino acids. Trimming cost V 4 bases and J 4 bases; bases outside gene matches: 7.

The CDR3 bases are TGTGCCACCAGCGGAATACTAGCGGTCGGGGCCGGGGAGCTGTTTTTT. This translates into CATSGILAVGAGELFF. The chain links TRBV24-1 to TRBJ2-2; TRBD2 matches 8 bases. After removal of 7 bases from V and 6 bases from J, the junction contained 12 bases not matched to a gene. The CDR3 extends over 16 amino acids. The germline CDR1 and CDR2 sequences are KGHDR and SFDVKD.

This clonotype was detected only a few times. The gene calls are TRBV28 and TRBJ2-5, with TRBD2 identical over 7 bases. This CDR3 spans 13 amino acids. The V gene's germline CDR1 is MDHEN and CDR2 SYDVKM. With 7 bases clipped from V and 3 bases from J, the junction kept 5 bases outside the gene matches. The CDR3 region is CASTPGGEETQYF. For the CDR3, the DNA is TGTGCCAGCACCCCGGGGGGAGAAGAGACCCAGTACTTC.

This clonotype was seen more than once but under ten times. The chain has TRBV2 and TRBJ2-6; no definite D call. Germline V gives CDR1 SNHLY, CDR2 FYNNEI. The CDR3 is 17 amino acids. Between the trimmed V and J ends, which lost 6 bases and 4 bases, there was a span of 19 bases. This chain's CDR3 is CASSPSRALAGANVLTF. CDR3 DNA: TGTGCCAGCAGCCCCTCCAGAGCCCTCGCGGGGGCCAACGTCCTGACTTTC.

This clonotype came up a few times. The genes are TRBV2 and TRBJ2-3, with TRBD2 identical over 12 bases. V gave up 6 bases and J gave up 2 bases; unmatched junction bases: 6. This CDR3 is 16 amino acids long. Looked up from germline, CDR1 is SNHLY and CDR2 is FYNNEI. In nucleotides, the CDR3 is TGTGCCAGCAGCGCTCGGACTAGCGGGGCCACAGATACGCAGTATTTT. It codes for CASSARTSGATDTQYF. The full variable domain, completed using reference TRBV2 and TRBJ2-3, is EPEVTQTPSHQVTQMGQEVILRCVPISNHLYFYWYRQILGQKVEFLVSFYNNEISEKSEIFDDQFSVERPDGSNFTLKIRSTKLEDSAMYFCASSARTSGATDTQYFGPGTRLTVL.

The chain couples TRBV3-1 to TRBJ2-5; perhaps TRBD1 as D (5 bases). The V and J ends lost 4 bases and 4 bases respectively, with 19 bases between them. CDR3 length: 16 residues. Germline V gene lookup returns CDR1 LGHDT and CDR2 YNNKEL (reference sequence). For the CDR3, the DNA is TGTGCCAGCAGCCCATCCAACAGGCCCCTGGGAGAGACCCAGTACTTC. Translation: CASSPSNRPLGETQYF.

The chain is built from TRBV6-4 and TRBJ2-1; TRBD2 aligns across 7 bases. CDR3 length: 15 residues. The junction had 5 bases not matched to a gene; V was cut back by 3 bases and J by 3 bases. CDR1 and CDR2 from the germline V gene are MRHNA and SNTAGT. The CDR3 sequence is CASSEGAGNYNEQFF. CDR3 in DNA: TGTGCCAGCAGTGAAGGAGCGGGAAACTACAATGAGCAGTTCTTC.

This clonotype has more than one count but fewer than ten. J is TRBJ2-1 and V is TRBV6-6, with D perhaps TRBD1 (5 bases). There are 13 residues in the CDR3. Trimming removed 6 bases from V and 4 bases from J, with 10 bases in between. CDR1 MNHNY and CDR2 SVGAGI come from the germline V gene (reference sequence). The CDR3 sequence is CASSATEYNEQFF. For the CDR3, the DNA is TGTGCCAGCAGCGCGACAGAATACAATGAGCAGTTCTTC.

This clonotype has at least ten counts. The chain is built from TRBV27 and TRBJ2-6, with D tentatively TRBD1 (6 bases). CDR1 MNHEY and CDR2 SMNVEV come from the germline V gene (reference sequence). V was pared by 2 bases and J by 3 bases, with 17 bases between. The CDR3 covers 18 residues. DNA of the CDR3: TGTGCCAGCAGTTTAGGCCAGGCAGGGGTGGATGGGGCCAACGTCCTGACTTTC. Translating it yields CASSLGQAGVDGANVLTF.

This clonotype was detected only a few times. The chain joins TRBV6-5 to TRBJ2-3, with 12 bases fitting TRBD2. Unmatched junction bases numbered 8, after V lost 6 bases and J lost 4 bases. Germline V gene data show CDR1 as MNHEY and CDR2 as SVGAGI. This CDR3 has 16 amino acids. CDR3 in DNA: TGTGCCAGCAGGAGACTAGCGGGAGTGGCGTCAGATACGCAGTATTTT. Protein: CASRRLAGVASDTQYF.

This clonotype was seen at least ten times. CDR3 DNA sequence: TGTGCCACCAGCAGACCTACACAGGGGGCGGGCTACACCTTC. It encodes CATSRPTQGAGYTF. V usage is TRBV15 and J usage is TRBJ1-2, with 9 nucleotides matching TRBD1. This CDR3 has 14 amino acids. CDR1 LNHNV and CDR2 YYDKDF come from the germline V gene (reference sequence). J was trimmed by 8 bases and V by 2 bases; bases with no gene match: 6.

The V gene is TRBV4-2, the J gene TRBJ2-5, with 8 bases matching TRBD1. The V gene end was trimmed by 3 bases and the J gene end by 4 bases; junction bases not matched to a gene: 4. The CDR3 runs to 14 residues. CDR1 is LGHNA, CDR2 YNFKEQ, per germline. CDR3 DNA sequence: TGTGCCAGCAGCCAGACAGGGGATGCAGAGACCCAGTACTTC. This gives the protein CASSQTGDAETQYF.